This TCR beta chain was retrieved from a study of radiation and T cells in renal cell carcinoma. This table comes from immunoSEQ multiplex PCR, and its TCRdb copy is limited to in-frame clones, with some not included. The sample lists more than 100,000 clones, 88% seen once, with more than 5% in the top ten. The time point: blood 2 weeks post-SBRT. The sample's treatment: 15 Gy SBRT to primary tumor, nephrectomy 4 weeks later. The tumor was a clear cell renal cell carcinoma. Trimming took 3 bases from V and 9 from J, leaving 21 bases between them. Germline CDR1 SGHRS, CDR2 YFSETQ. The CDR3 length is 15 residues. This clone was recorded only once. Its antigen is still unknown. Study-wide points: Top tumor clonotypes rose in blood 2 weeks post-radiation, then contracted. Pretreatment tumor biopsies were lacking, so baseline clonotypes are unknown.

The receptor was isolated from a woman aged 65 to 85 with renal cell carcinoma. The V and J genes are TRBV5-1 and TRBJ2-5, with a tentative D call TRBD2 (5 bases). The input for sequencing was blood, taken from a patient whose treatment included radiotherapy and nephrectomy. CDR3 sequence: CASSSDPWFRRSQYF. CDR3 in DNA: TGCGCCAGCAGCTCCGATCCTTGGTTCAGGAGGTCCCAGTACTTC.